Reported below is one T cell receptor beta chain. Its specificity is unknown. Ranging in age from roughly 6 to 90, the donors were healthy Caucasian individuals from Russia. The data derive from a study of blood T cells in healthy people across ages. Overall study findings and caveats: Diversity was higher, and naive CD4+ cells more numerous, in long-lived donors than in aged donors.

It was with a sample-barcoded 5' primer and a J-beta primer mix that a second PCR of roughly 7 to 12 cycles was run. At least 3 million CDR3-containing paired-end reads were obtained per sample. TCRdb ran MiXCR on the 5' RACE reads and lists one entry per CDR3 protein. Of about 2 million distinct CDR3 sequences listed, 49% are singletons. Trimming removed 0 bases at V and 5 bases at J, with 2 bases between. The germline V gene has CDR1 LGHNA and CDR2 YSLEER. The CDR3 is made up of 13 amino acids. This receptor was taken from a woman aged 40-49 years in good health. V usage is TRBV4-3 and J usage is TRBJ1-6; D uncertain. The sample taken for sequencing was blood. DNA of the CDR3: TGCGCCAGCAGCCAAGAGCATAATTCACCCCTCCACTTT. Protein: CASSQEHNSPLHF.